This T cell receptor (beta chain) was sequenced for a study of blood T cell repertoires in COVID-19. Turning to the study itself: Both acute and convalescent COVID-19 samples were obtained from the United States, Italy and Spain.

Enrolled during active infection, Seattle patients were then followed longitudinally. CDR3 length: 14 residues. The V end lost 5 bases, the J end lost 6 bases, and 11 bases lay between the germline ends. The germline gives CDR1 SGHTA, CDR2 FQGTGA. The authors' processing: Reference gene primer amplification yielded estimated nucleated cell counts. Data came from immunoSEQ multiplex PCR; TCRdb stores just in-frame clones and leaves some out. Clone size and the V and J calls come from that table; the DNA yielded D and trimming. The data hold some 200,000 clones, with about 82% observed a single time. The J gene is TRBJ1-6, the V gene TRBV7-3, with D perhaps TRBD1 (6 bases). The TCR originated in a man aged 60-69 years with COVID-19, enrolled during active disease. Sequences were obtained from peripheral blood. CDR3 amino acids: CASSQDRINSPLHF. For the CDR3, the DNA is TGTGCCAGCAGCCAGGACAGAATTAATTCACCCCTCCACTTT.